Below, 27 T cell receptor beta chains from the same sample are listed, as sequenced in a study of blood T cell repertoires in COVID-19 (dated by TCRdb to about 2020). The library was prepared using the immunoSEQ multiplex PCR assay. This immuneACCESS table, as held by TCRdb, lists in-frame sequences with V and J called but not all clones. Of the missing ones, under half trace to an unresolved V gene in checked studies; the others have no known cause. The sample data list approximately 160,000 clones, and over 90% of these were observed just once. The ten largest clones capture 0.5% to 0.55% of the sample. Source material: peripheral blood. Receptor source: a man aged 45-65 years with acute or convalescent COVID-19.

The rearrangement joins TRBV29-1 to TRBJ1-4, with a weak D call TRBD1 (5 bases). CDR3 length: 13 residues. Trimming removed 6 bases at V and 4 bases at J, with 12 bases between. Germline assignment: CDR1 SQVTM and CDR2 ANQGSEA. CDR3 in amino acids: CSVGRQLNEKLFF. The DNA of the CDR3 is TGCAGCGTCGGTCGACAGCTTAATGAAAAACTGTTTTTT.

CDR3 sequence: CASSQQGLDEQFF. CDR3 coding DNA: TGTGCCAGCAGCCAACAGGGGCTTGATGAGCAGTTCTTC. The chain combines TRBV21-1 with TRBJ2-1; whether TRBD1, the table's D call, matches the DNA was not checked. TRBV21-1 corresponds to a pseudogene. CDR3 size: 13 residues.

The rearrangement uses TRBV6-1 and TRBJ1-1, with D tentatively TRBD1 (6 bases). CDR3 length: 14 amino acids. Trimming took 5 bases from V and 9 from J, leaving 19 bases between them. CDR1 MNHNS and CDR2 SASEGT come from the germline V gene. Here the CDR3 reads CASSWGGDTQQAFF. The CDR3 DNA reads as TGTGCCAGCAGTTGGGGGGGGGACACCCAACAAGCTTTCTTT.

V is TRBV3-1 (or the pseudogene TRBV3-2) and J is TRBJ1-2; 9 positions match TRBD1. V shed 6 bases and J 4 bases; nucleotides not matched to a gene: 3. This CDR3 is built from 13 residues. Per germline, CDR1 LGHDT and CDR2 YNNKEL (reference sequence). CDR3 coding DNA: TGTGCCAGCAGATCGGGACAGGGCTATGGCTACACCTTC. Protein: CASRSGQGYGYTF.

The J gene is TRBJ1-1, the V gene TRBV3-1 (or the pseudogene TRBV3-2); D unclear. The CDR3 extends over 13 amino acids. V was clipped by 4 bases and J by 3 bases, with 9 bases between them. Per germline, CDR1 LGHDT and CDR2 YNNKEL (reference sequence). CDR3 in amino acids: CASSPHADTEAFF. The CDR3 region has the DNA TGTGCCAGCAGCCCTCACGCGGACACTGAAGCTTTCTTT.

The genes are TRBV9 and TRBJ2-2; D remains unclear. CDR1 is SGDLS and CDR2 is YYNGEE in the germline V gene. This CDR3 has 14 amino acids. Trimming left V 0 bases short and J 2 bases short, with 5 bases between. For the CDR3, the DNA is TGTGCCAGCAGCGTAGCCCCAAACACCGGGGAGCTGTTTTTT. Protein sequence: CASSVAPNTGELFF.

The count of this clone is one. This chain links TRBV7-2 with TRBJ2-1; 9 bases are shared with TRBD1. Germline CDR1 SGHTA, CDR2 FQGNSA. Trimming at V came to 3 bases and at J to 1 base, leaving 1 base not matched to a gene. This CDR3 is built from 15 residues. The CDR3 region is CASSLDRGSYNEQFF. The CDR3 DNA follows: TGTGCCAGCAGCTTGGACAGGGGTTCCTACAATGAGCAGTTCTTC.

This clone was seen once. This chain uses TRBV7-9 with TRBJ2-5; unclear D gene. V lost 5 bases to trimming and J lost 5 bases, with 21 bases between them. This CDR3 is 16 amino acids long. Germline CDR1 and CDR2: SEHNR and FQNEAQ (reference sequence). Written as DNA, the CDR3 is TGTGCCAGCAGCCTTTACCCCCACAGCTTAAGGGAGACCCAGTACTTC. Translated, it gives CASSLYPHSLRETQYF.

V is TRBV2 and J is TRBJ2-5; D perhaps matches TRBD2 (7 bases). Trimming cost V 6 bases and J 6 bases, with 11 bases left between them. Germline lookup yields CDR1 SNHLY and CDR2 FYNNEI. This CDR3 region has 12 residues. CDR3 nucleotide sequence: TGTGCCAGCAGGGTCGGGGGGCAGACCCAGTACTTC. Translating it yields CASRVGGQTQYF. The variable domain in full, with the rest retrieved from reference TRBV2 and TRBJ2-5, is EPEVTQTPSHQVTQMGQEVILRCVPISNHLYFYWYRQILGQKVEFLVSFYNNEISEKSEIFDDQFSVERPDGSNFTLKIRSTKLEDSAMYFCASRVGGQTQYFGPGTRLLVL.

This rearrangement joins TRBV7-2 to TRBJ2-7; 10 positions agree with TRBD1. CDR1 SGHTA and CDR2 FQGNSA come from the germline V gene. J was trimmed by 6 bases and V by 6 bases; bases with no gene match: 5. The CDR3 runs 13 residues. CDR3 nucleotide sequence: TGTGCCAGCAGACCTGGACAGGGGGGCGAGCAGTACGTC. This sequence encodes CASRPGQGGEQYV.

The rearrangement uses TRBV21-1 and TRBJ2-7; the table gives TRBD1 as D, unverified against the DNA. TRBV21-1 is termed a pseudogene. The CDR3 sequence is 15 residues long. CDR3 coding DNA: TGTGCCAGCAGCAAAGCGCTTTCGGGACAGGGGGAGCAGTACTTC. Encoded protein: CASSKALSGQGEQYF.

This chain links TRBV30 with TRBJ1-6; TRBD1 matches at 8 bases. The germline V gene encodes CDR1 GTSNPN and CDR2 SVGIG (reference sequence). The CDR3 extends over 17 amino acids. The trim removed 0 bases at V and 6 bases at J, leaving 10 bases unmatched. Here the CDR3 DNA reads TGTGCCTGGAGTGTACCCGGGACAGGCCTCGGTAATTCACCCCTCCACTTT. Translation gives CAWSVPGTGLGNSPLHF. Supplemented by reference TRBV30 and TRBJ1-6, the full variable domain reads SQTIHQWPATLVQPVGSPLSLECTVEGTSNPNLYWYRQAAGRGLQLLFYSVGIGQISSEVPQNLSASRPQDRQFILSSKKLLLSDSGFYLCAWSVPGTGLGNSPLHFGNGTRLTVT.

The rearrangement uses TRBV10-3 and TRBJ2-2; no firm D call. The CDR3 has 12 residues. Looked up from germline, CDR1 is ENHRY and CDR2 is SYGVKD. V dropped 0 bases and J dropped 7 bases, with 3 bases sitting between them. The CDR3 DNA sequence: TGTGCCATCAGTGAGTCGTACGGGGAGCTGTTTTTT. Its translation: CAISESYGELFF.

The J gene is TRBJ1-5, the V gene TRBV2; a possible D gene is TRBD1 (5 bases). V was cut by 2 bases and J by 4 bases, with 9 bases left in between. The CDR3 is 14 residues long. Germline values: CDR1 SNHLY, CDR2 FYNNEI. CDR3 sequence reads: CASSEISGNQPQHF. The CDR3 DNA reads TGTGCCAGCAGTGAAATATCAGGGAATCAGCCCCAGCATTTT.

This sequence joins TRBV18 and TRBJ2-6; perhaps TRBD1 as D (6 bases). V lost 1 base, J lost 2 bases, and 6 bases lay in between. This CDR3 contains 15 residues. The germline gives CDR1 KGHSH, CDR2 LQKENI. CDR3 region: CASSPQGAGANVLTF. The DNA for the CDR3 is TGTGCCAGCTCACCACAGGGGGCTGGGGCCAACGTCCTGACTTTC. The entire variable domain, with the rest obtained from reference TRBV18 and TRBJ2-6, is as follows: NAGVMQNPRHLVRRRGQEARLRCSPMKGHSHVYWYRQLPEEGLKFMVYLQKENIIDESGMPKERFSAEFPKEGPSILRIQQVVRGDSAAYFCASSPQGAGANVLTFGAGSRLTVL.

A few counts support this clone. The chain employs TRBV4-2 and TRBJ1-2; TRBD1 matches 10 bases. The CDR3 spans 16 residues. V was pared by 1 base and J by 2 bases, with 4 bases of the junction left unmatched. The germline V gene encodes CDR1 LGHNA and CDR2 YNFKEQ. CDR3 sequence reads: CASSQAGTGENYGYTF. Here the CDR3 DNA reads TGTGCCAGCAGCCAAGCCGGGACAGGGGAAAACTATGGCTACACCTTC.

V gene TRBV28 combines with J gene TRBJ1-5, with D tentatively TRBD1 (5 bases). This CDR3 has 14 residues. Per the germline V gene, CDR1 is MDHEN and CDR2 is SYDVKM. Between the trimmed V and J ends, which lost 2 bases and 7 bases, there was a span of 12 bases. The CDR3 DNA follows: TGTGCCAGCAGTTTAGTGGGGGGTTTACAGCCCCAGCATTTT. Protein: CASSLVGGLQPQHF.

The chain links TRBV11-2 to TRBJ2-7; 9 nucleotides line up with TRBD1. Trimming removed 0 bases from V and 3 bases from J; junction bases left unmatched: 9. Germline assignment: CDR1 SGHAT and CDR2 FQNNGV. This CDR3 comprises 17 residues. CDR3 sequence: CASSLENRDRAFYEQYF. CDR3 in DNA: TGTGCCAGCAGCTTAGAGAATCGGGACAGGGCTTTCTACGAGCAGTACTTC.

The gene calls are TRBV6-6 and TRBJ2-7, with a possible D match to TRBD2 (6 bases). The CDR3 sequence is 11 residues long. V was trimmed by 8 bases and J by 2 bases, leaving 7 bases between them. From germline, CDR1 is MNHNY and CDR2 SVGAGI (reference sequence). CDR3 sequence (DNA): TGTGCCAGCTCGGGGGCCTACGAGCAGTACTTC. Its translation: CASSGAYEQYF.

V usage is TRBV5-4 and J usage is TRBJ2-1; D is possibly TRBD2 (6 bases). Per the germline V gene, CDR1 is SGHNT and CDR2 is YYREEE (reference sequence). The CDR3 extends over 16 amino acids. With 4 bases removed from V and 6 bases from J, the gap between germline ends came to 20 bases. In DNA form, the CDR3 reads TGTGCCAGCAGCCTCCAGAAGTGGGGAGGTGCCAATGAGCAGTTCTTC. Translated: CASSLQKWGGANEQFF.

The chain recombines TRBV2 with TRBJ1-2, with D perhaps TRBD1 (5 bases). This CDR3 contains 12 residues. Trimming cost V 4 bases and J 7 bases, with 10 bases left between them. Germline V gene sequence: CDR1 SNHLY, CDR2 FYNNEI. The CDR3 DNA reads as TGTGCCAGCAGTGTCAGGGTTTTTGGCTACACCTTC. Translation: CASSVRVFGYTF.

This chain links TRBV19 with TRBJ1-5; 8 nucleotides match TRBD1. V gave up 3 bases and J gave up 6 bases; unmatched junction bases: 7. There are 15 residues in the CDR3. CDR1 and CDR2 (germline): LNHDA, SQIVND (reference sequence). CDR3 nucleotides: TGTGCCAGTAGTATTCCGGACAGGGCCCTTCAGCCCCAGCATTTT. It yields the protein CASSIPDRALQPQHF.

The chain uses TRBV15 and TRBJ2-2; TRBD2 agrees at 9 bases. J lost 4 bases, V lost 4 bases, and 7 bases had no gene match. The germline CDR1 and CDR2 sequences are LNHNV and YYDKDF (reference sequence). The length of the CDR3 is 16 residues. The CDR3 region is CATSTILAGGTGELFF. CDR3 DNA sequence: TGTGCCACCAGCACGATACTAGCGGGTGGCACCGGGGAGCTGTTTTTT.

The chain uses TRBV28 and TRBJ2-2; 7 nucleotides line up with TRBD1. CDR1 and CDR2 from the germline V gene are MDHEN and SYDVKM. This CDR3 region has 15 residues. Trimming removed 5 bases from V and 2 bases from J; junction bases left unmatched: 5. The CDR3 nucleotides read TGTGCCAGCAGTAGACAGGGATTAAACACCGGGGAGCTGTTTTTT. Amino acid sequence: CASSRQGLNTGELFF.

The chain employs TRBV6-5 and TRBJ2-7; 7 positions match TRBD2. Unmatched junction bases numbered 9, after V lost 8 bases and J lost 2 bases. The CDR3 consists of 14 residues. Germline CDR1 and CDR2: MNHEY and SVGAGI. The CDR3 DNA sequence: TGTGCCAGCTCCCGGACTAGGGGACCCTACGAGCAGTACTTC. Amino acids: CASSRTRGPYEQYF.

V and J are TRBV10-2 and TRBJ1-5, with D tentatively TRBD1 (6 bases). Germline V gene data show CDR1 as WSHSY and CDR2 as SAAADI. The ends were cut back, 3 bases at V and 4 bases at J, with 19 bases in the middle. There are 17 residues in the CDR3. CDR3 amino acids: CASSDPLDRSLNQPQHF. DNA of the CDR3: TGCGCCAGCAGTGACCCTTTGGACAGATCCCTAAATCAGCCCCAGCATTTT.

The CDR3: CASSGGTGAYNEQFF. As DNA, the CDR3 is TGCGCCAGCAGTGGCGGGACAGGGGCCTACAATGAGCAGTTCTTC. The V call is TRBV10-1, the J call TRBJ2-1; 10 positions agree with TRBD1. Looked up from germline, CDR1 is WNHNN and CDR2 is SYGVQD (reference sequence). This CDR3 contains 15 residues. Germline trimming cut 4 bases from V and 2 bases from J; bases unmatched to any gene: 2.